The clone carrying this T cell receptor beta chain was observed many times. What it binds is unknown. Germline values: CDR1 SGHRS, CDR2 YFSETQ. CDR3 length: 14 amino acids. Trimming shortened V by 5 bases and J by 7 bases, and 19 bases separated the two germline ends. This sample is drawn from a study of neurological immune-mediated disorders. Points from the study as a whole: Subjects shared no identical expanded-clone CDR3 amino acid sequences, suggesting private TCR-beta repertoires in all groups.

TCRdb processed the 5' RACE reads anew with MiXCR; each CDR3 protein has one entry. The sample lists tens of thousands of distinct CDR3 sequences; about 6% were seen once. The sample consisted of CD4+ T cells from blood. The receptor's source is a woman in her 40s in good health. The chain joins TRBV5-1 to TRBJ2-7; possible D gene TRBD1, 6 bases. DNA of the CDR3: TGCGCCAGCAGTCCTAAAGGACAGTCCGGGGAGCAGTACTTC. Translation: CASSPKGQSGEQYF.